The 27 T cell receptor beta chains listed next were all sequenced from one sample in a study of blood T cell repertoires in COVID-19. The assay was immunoSEQ multiplex PCR, and TCRdb's table has in-frame clones only and misses some. Seen here are fewer than 300,000 clones, approximately 91% observed once, and the top ten hold about 2.3%. Specimen: PBMCs or T cells enriched from blood (not recorded which). Source of these receptors: a woman aged 40 to 50 with acute COVID-19.

The rearrangement uses TRBV19 and TRBJ1-1; D is possibly TRBD1 (6 bases). Germline CDR1 reads LNHDA; CDR2 reads SQIVND (reference sequence). The CDR3 has 15 residues. V was cut by 3 bases and J by 0 bases, with 11 bases left in between. CDR3 bases: TGTGCCAGTAGTATGACAGGCGGTCTGAACACTGAAGCTTTCTTT. Translated: CASSMTGGLNTEAFF.

This clone was recorded once. The chain joins TRBV5-6 to TRBJ1-6, with D perhaps TRBD1 (5 bases). The CDR3 has 17 amino acids. The V gene lost 0 bases and the J gene lost 0 bases, with 10 bases spanning the gap. Germline loops: CDR1 SGHDT, CDR2 YYEEEE. CDR3 coding DNA: TGTGCCAGCAGCTTGGGGCAGGGCTACTCCTATAATTCACCCCTCCACTTT. Encoded protein: CASSLGQGYSYNSPLHF.

This chain uses TRBV18 with TRBJ2-5; tentative D call: TRBD2 (6 bases). The CDR3 is made up of 13 amino acids. The germline V gene encodes CDR1 KGHSH and CDR2 LQKENI. Trimming pared 4 bases from V and 5 bases from J, leaving 11 bases between. Here the CDR3 reads CASSQGRGETQYF. The CDR3 nucleotides read TGTGCCAGCTCACAGGGCCGGGGGGAGACCCAGTACTTC.

The chain uses TRBV15 and TRBJ1-5; the D gene is possibly TRBD1 (5 bases). The CDR3 has 16 residues. Trimming pared 1 base from V and 2 bases from J, leaving 12 bases between. CDR1 is LNHNV and CDR2 is YYDKDF in the germline V gene (reference sequence). The CDR3 region is CATSRGVGGGNQPQHF. CDR3 in DNA: TGTGCCACCAGCAGAGGGGTGGGGGGTGGCAATCAGCCCCAGCATTTT.

The chain recombines TRBV5-1 with TRBJ2-3, with TRBD2 matching 8 bases. The V gene end was trimmed by 3 bases and the J gene end by 0 bases; junction bases not matched to a gene: 15. Germline V gene lookup returns CDR1 SGHRS and CDR2 YFSETQ. This CDR3 comprises 19 residues. This chain's CDR3 is CASSSGPGGTRQSTDTQYF. Here the CDR3 DNA reads TGCGCCAGCAGCTCCGGGCCGGGCGGGACTAGACAAAGCACAGATACGCAGTATTTT.

This chain joins TRBV6-5 and TRBJ1-6; D is perhaps TRBD1 (5 bases). There are 15 residues in the CDR3. Deletions cut 4 bases from V and 8 bases from J, with 15 bases between. Germline V CDR1 and CDR2: MNHEY, SVGAGI. CDR3 DNA: TGTGCCAGCAGTTCGGAAACCCTAGGGGATTCACCCCTCCACTTT. This translates into CASSSETLGDSPLHF.

The J gene is TRBJ2-7, the V gene TRBV10-3, with 12 bases matching TRBD2. The V and J ends lost 6 bases and 3 bases, in that order; junction bases with no gene match: 6. CDR1 is ENHRY and CDR2 is SYGVKD in the germline V gene. The length of the CDR3 is 15 residues. CDR3: CAISPGLAGYYEQYF. In DNA form, the CDR3 reads TGTGCCATCAGCCCTGGACTAGCGGGATACTACGAGCAGTACTTC.

The V call is TRBV27, the J call TRBJ1-2; TRBD1 matches at 8 bases. The CDR3 is made up of 17 amino acids. CDR1 is MNHEY, CDR2 SMNVEV, per germline (reference sequence). V shed 5 bases and J 2 bases; nucleotides not matched to a gene: 13. The CDR3 sequence is CASSTGTGGSGNYGYTF. The CDR3 DNA sequence: TGTGCCAGCAGTACGGGGACAGGTGGTTCGGGGAACTATGGCTACACCTTC.

This clone turned up a few times. The V call is TRBV2, the J call TRBJ1-2, with a weak D call TRBD1 (6 bases). V was pared by 7 bases and J by 4 bases, with 13 bases between. The CDR3 sequence is 13 residues long. CDR1 is SNHLY and CDR2 is FYNNEI in the germline V gene. CDR3 DNA sequence: TGTGCCAGCACTCGGGACACCGGCTATGGCTACACCTTC. It codes for CASTRDTGYGYTF.

The chain has TRBV11-3 and TRBJ2-3; the match to TRBD2 covers 7 bases. The CDR3 length is 16 residues. J lost 0 bases, V lost 5 bases, and 8 bases had no gene match. CDR1 is SGHNT, CDR2 YENEEA, per germline. The CDR3 DNA is TGTGCCAGCAGCCCCGGGAGGCAGCTAAGCACAGATACGCAGTATTTT. Amino acids: CASSPGRQLSTDTQYF.

V is TRBV2 and J is TRBJ2-1, with D possibly TRBD2 on 5 matching bases. CDR3 length: 15 amino acids. The germline CDR1 and CDR2 sequences are SNHLY and FYNNEI. V lost 11 bases and J lost 4, with 21 bases in between. The CDR3 here is CASGRGQRIYNEQFF. The CDR3 DNA follows: TGTGCCTCCGGTCGAGGGCAGAGAATTTACAATGAGCAGTTCTTC. Based on the CDR3 plus reference TRBV2 and TRBJ2-1, the full variable domain is EPEVTQTPSHQVTQMGQEVILRCVPISNHLYFYWYRQILGQKVEFLVSFYNNEISEKSEIFDDQFSVERPDGSNFTLKIRSTKLEDSAMYFCASGRGQRIYNEQFFGPGTRLTVL.

This sequence joins TRBV7-2 and TRBJ1-2, with 8 bases fitting TRBD1. Germline V gene data show CDR1 as SGHTA and CDR2 as FQGNSA. V shed 2 bases and J 6 bases; nucleotides not matched to a gene: 11. The CDR3 has 16 amino acids. The CDR3: CASSLRQGAQSNGYTF. CDR3 nucleotides: TGTGCCAGCAGCTTAAGGCAGGGGGCACAGAGTAATGGCTACACCTTC. The variable domain in full, completed from reference TRBV7-2 and TRBJ1-2, reads GAGVSQSPSNKVTEKGKDVELRCDPISGHTALYWYRQSLGQGLEFLIYFQGNSAPDKSGLPSDRFSAERTGGSVSTLTIQRTQQEDSAVYLCASSLRQGAQSNGYTFGSGTRLTVV.

The chain employs TRBV14 and TRBJ2-6; D is unclear. From germline, CDR1 is SGHDN and CDR2 FVKESK. V was pared by 4 bases and J by 4 bases, with 8 bases between. CDR3 length: 14 amino acids. The CDR3, as DNA: TGTGCCAGCAGCCCCCTTTCGGGGGCCAACGTCCTGACTTTC. This translates into CASSPLSGANVLTF.

A few counts support this clone. This chain connects TRBV5-4 to TRBJ1-3, with a tentative D call TRBD1 (6 bases). Per the germline V gene, CDR1 is SGHNT and CDR2 is YYREEE (reference sequence). The CDR3 has 14 residues. V was cut by 5 bases and J by 5 bases, with 14 bases left in between. The CDR3 reads CASSLQGLRNTIYF. In DNA form, the CDR3 reads TGTGCCAGCAGTCTACAGGGATTGAGAAACACCATATATTTT.

The chain uses TRBV27 and TRBJ2-7; D might be TRBD1 (6 bases). The germline V gene has CDR1 MNHEY and CDR2 SMNVEV (reference sequence). The CDR3 covers 13 residues. V lost 3 bases to trimming and J lost 3 bases, with 9 bases between them. CDR3 coding DNA: TGTGCCAGCAGTTTGGACAGTAGCTACGAGCAGTACTTC. Protein sequence: CASSLDSSYEQYF.

The V call is TRBV2, the J call TRBJ1-4, with 7 bases aligning to TRBD1. CDR3 size: 14 residues. V lost 6 bases and J lost 5; bases outside the gene matches: 6. Germline-derived CDR1 and CDR2 are SNHLY and FYNNEI. Here the CDR3 reads CASRRDSKNEKLFF. CDR3 nucleotides: TGTGCCAGCAGGAGGGACAGCAAGAATGAAAAACTGTTTTTT.

This clone was counted a few times. The V call is TRBV7-6, the J call TRBJ2-7; D gene uncertain. Per the germline V gene, CDR1 is SGHVS and CDR2 is FNYEAQ. V dropped 5 bases and J dropped 2 bases, with 13 bases sitting between them. This CDR3 has 14 residues. Here the CDR3 DNA reads TGTGCCAGCAGCGCCAGACAAAATACCTACGAGCAGTACTTC. Protein sequence: CASSARQNTYEQYF.

The chain couples TRBV28 to TRBJ1-5; no reliable D call. V was cut by 3 bases and J by 5 bases, with 8 bases left in between. The length of the CDR3 is 13 residues. CDR1 and CDR2 from the germline V gene are MDHEN and SYDVKM. CDR3 amino acids: CASSFWGDQPQHF. CDR3 in DNA: TGTGCCAGCAGTTTTTGGGGAGATCAGCCCCAGCATTTT.

The chain carries TRBV19 and TRBJ1-4, with D tentatively TRBD1 (6 bases). The V end was cut by 4 bases, the J end by 7 bases, with 22 bases between. Germline loops: CDR1 LNHDA, CDR2 SQIVND (reference sequence). CDR3 length: 17 amino acids. This CDR3 is CASSKPPPGAYGEKLFF. CDR3 coding DNA: TGTGCCAGTAGTAAACCCCCGCCAGGGGCCTACGGTGAAAAACTGTTTTTT.

For the CDR3, the DNA is TGTGCCAGCAGCTCTACTGGACAGGGAGGTGAGCAGTTCTTC. Its protein is CASSSTGQGGEQFF. The chain carries TRBV5-6 and TRBJ2-1; 8 bases agree with TRBD1. The CDR3 contains 14 residues. The V and J ends lost 3 bases and 9 bases, in that order; junction bases with no gene match: 8. Per the germline V gene, CDR1 is SGHDT and CDR2 is YYEEEE.

This clone was detected once. This chain connects TRBV4-1 to TRBJ1-2, with D maybe TRBD1 (6 bases). This CDR3 spans 15 amino acids. Trimming took off 2 bases at V and 4 bases at J, with 14 bases between the two ends. Germline V gene data show CDR1 as MGHRA and CDR2 as YSYEKL. The CDR3 loop is CASSQYRDSSYGYTF. The CDR3 bases are TGCGCCAGCAGCCAATACAGGGATTCTAGCTATGGCTACACCTTC.

This chain joins TRBV2 and TRBJ2-1; tentatively, D is TRBD1 (5 bases). Per germline, CDR1 SNHLY and CDR2 FYNNEI. The CDR3 sequence is 13 residues long. V lost 6 bases, J lost 5 bases, and 11 bases lay in between. The CDR3 DNA reads as TGTGCCAGCAGAGCAGACAGTCACAATGAGCAGTTCTTC. This gives the protein CASRADSHNEQFF.

This chain joins TRBV4-2 and TRBJ2-7; tentatively, D is TRBD1 (5 bases). Germline V lookup: CDR1 LGHNA, CDR2 YNFKEQ. CDR3 size: 16 residues. Trimming took off 4 bases at V and 3 bases at J, with 19 bases between the two ends. The CDR3 DNA follows: TGTGCCAGCAGCCGCACCCCGTGGGGCCCGGGCTACGAGCAGTACTTC. Translating gives CASSRTPWGPGYEQYF.

The CDR3 DNA reads as TGTGCCAGCAGATACAGGGGGCTCGGAGGAAACACCATATATTTT. It encodes CASRYRGLGGNTIYF. The V and J genes are TRBV28 and TRBJ1-3; TRBD1 agrees at 9 bases. Germline V CDR1 and CDR2: MDHEN, SYDVKM. The junction had 7 bases not matched to a gene; V was cut back by 6 bases and J by 4 bases. The CDR3 extends over 15 amino acids. Filled out from reference TRBV28 and TRBJ1-3, the complete variable domain reads DVKVTQSSRYLVKRTGEKVFLECVQDMDHENMFWYRQDPGLGLRLIYFSYDVKMKEKGDIPEGYSVSREKKERFSLILESASTNQTSMYLCASRYRGLGGNTIYFGEGSWLTVV.

The chain uses TRBV11-2 and TRBJ2-1, with 11 bases identical to TRBD2. There are 19 residues in the CDR3. Germline assignment: CDR1 SGHAT and CDR2 FQNNGV. The trim removed 1 base at V and 7 bases at J, leaving 15 bases unmatched. The CDR3 region is CASSLGGVSGGVSRNEQFF. Here the CDR3 DNA reads TGTGCCAGCAGCTTAGGAGGGGTTAGCGGGGGGGTCTCGAGGAATGAGCAGTTCTTC.

This clone was observed a single time. J is TRBJ2-7 and V is TRBV19; 9 nucleotides match TRBD1. V gave up 0 bases and J gave up 2 bases; unmatched junction bases: 8. From germline, CDR1 is LNHDA and CDR2 SQIVND (reference sequence). The CDR3 totals 17 residues. The CDR3 loop is CASSIDTGTGYPYEQYF. The CDR3 DNA is TGTGCCAGTAGTATAGATACCGGGACAGGGTATCCCTACGAGCAGTACTTC.

The chain links TRBV2 to TRBJ2-2, with TRBD2 matching over 10 bases. The germline gives CDR1 SNHLY, CDR2 FYNNEI. This CDR3 contains 17 residues. The J segment lost 7 bases and the V segment lost 0 bases, leaving 8 bases of the junction unmatched. The CDR3 loop reads CASSEAEAGGHGGELFF. CDR3 in DNA: TGTGCCAGCAGTGAAGCGGAAGCGGGGGGGCACGGCGGGGAGCTGTTTTTT.